One TCR beta chain is described in this entry. Its antigen remains unknown. These data belong to a study of blood T cells in healthy people across ages. Study results and limitations: Bulk PBMC profiling left naive and antigen-experienced comparisons inconclusive. Age showed a roughly linear inverse relationship with TCR beta diversity per million T cells.

Looked up from germline, CDR1 is SGHAT and CDR2 is FQNNGV. The length of the CDR3 is 15 residues. V lost 2 bases and J 7 bases, leaving 15 bases between the germline ends. For the second PCR, which ran for roughly 6 to 12 cycles, a sample-barcoded 5' primer and a J-beta primer mix were used. A minimum of 3 million CDR3-containing paired-end reads was obtained for each sample. TCRdb reanalysed the 5' RACE reads using MiXCR and keeps one entry per CDR3 protein. Among some 920,000 distinct CDR3 sequences, 51% were seen once, and the ten largest hold about 21%. Material: blood. The chain recombines TRBV11-2 with TRBJ2-1; tentatively, D is TRBD1 or TRBD2 (5 bases each). This clonotype was sampled from a woman aged 55-69 years in good health. The CDR3 reads CASSLLGRGGNEQFF. The CDR3 DNA sequence: TGTGCCAGCAGCTTATTGGGCCGTGGGGGTAATGAGCAGTTCTTC.